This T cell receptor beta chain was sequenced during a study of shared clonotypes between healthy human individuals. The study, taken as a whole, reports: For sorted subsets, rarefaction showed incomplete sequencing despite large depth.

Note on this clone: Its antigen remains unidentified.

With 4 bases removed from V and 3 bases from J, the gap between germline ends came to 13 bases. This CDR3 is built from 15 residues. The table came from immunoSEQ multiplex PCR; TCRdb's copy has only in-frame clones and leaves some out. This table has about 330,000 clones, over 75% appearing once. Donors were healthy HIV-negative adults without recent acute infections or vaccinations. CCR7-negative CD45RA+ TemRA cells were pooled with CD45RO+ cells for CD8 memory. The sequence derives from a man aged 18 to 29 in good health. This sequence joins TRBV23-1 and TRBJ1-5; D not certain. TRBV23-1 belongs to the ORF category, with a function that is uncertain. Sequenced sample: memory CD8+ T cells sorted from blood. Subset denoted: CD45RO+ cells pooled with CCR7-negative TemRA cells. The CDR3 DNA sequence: TGCGCCAGCAGTCTGAAGGGATCACCCAATCAGCCCCAGCATTTT. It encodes CASSLKGSPNQPQHF.